This entry features one T cell receptor beta chain sequence. Other nucleotide sequences in the sample specify the same CDR3. This CDR3 contains 13 residues. The germline V gene has CDR1 KGHSH and CDR2 LQKENI. The V end lost 3 bases, the J end lost 2 bases, and 8 bases lay between the germline ends. The data were obtained in a study of blood T cell repertoires in COVID-19. Study as a whole: COVID-19 samples from acute and convalescent phases originated in the United States, Italy and Spain. T cells, B-cell-depleted T cells, or PBMCs supplied cDNA or gDNA.

The assay was immunoSEQ multiplex PCR, and TCRdb's table has in-frame clones only and misses some. The sample gives around 140,000 clones, approximately 89% of which show up once; roughly 28% is in the top ten. The clonotype comes from a human donor in a cohort sampled during active COVID-19. The V and J genes are TRBV18 and TRBJ2-7, with a tentative D call TRBD1 (5 bases). The sample taken for sequencing was peripheral blood. CDR3 sequence: CASSPGQTYEQYF. In DNA, the CDR3 is TGTGCCAGCTCACCGGGGCAGACCTACGAGCAGTACTTC. Based on the CDR3 plus reference TRBV18 and TRBJ2-7, the full variable domain is NAGVMQNPRHLVRRRGQEARLRCSPMKGHSHVYWYRQLPEEGLKFMVYLQKENIIDESGMPKERFSAEFPKEGPSILRIQQVVRGDSAAYFCASSPGQTYEQYFGPGTRLTVT.